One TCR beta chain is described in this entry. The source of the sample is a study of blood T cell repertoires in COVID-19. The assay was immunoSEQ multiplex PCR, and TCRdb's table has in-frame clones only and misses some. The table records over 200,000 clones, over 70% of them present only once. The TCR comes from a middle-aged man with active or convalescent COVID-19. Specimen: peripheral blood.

The CDR3 region has the DNA TGTGCCAGCAGCCAAGTCGTCGGACAGCCCGGGGAGCTGTTTTTT. This sequence encodes CASSQVVGQPGELFF. V and J are TRBV6-2 or TRBV6-3 and TRBJ2-2; D is possibly TRBD1 (6 bases). The CDR3 runs 15 residues. CDR1 and CDR2 (germline): MNHEY, SVGEGT. Trimming took off 6 bases at V and 6 bases at J, with 17 bases between the two ends.